This TCR beta chain was recovered during a study of cytomegalovirus exposure and HLA in healthy donors. Study conclusions and caveats: Indistinguishable V segments, including TRBV6-2 and TRBV6-3, were excluded. In a later analysis, compared with equally common non-associated chains, HLA-associated beta chains were more expanded. Association of 16,951 TCR beta sequences with HLA alleles was found at 0.05 false discovery rate in a later analysis.

CDR1 SEHNR and CDR2 FQNEAQ come from the germline V gene (reference sequence). The CDR3 consists of 15 residues. PCR primers comprised 60 Vbeta and 13 Jbeta primers. The assay was immunoSEQ multiplex PCR, and TCRdb's table has in-frame clones only and misses some. The sample consists of approximately 59,000 clones, almost 80% of them appearing once. On this clone: Antigen: not known. A read error may account for a junction end that differs from germline.

The chain uses TRBV7-9 and TRBJ2-5; 10 bases align to TRBD1. The sample consisted of PBMCs. This clonotype was sampled from a girl aged 10 to 17 in good health and CMV-seropositive. CDR3 DNA sequence: TGTGCCAGCAGCATAGCCGGGACAGGGGAGGAGACCCAGTACTTC. Its protein is CASSIAGTGEETQYF.